The 6 T cell receptor beta chains below all came from one sample that was sequenced in a study of cytomegalovirus exposure and HLA in healthy donors. TCRdb's table, derived via immunoSEQ multiplex PCR, lists solely in-frame clones and lacks some. Of about 240,000 clones listed, approximately 83% are singletons. Material: PBMCs. The receptors derive from a woman aged 25 to 39 in good health and CMV-seropositive.

The chain recombines TRBV6-6 with TRBJ1-2; 9 bases agree with TRBD1. The CDR3 has 14 residues. Germline V gene lookup returns CDR1 MNHNY and CDR2 SVGAGI (reference sequence). Trimming cost V 2 bases and J 6 bases; bases outside gene matches: 4. CDR3 amino acids: CASSYVTGGDGYTF. The CDR3 DNA follows: TGTGCCAGCAGTTACGTTACAGGGGGCGATGGCTACACCTTC.

This CDR3 is CASSLVAGAGNTIYF. The CDR3 nucleotides read TGTGCCAGCAGCTTAGTGGCGGGCGCTGGAAACACCATATATTTT. This chain joins TRBV7-8 and TRBJ1-3; D unresolved. This CDR3 contains 15 residues. Between the trimmed V and J ends, which lost 1 base and 2 bases, there was a span of 9 bases. Germline V gene sequence: CDR1 SGHVS, CDR2 FQNEAQ.

The CDR3 loop reads CASSIIGQGHEQYF. CDR3 nucleotide sequence: TGTGCCAGTAGTATTATAGGACAGGGGCACGAGCAGTACTTC. V and J are TRBV19 and TRBJ2-7; TRBD1 matches at 9 bases. Per germline, CDR1 LNHDA and CDR2 SQIVND (reference sequence). This CDR3 spans 14 amino acids. Trimming removed 3 bases from V and 5 bases from J; junction bases left unmatched: 5.

As concerns this clone: Other DNA sequences in the sample encode the same CDR3. The chain carries TRBV9 and TRBJ2-1, with 10 bases aligning to TRBD2. The CDR3 runs 15 residues. V lost 4 bases, J lost 0 bases, and 1 base stayed unmatched. From germline, CDR1 is SGDLS and CDR2 YYNGEE. CDR3 in DNA: TGTGCCAGCAGCCCTAGCGGGAGCTCCTACAATGAGCAGTTCTTC. Amino acid sequence: CASSPSGSSYNEQFF.

The V gene is TRBV30, the J gene TRBJ2-7; D may be TRBD2 (6 bases). The CDR3 length is 14 residues. V shed 8 bases and J shed 0 bases, with 17 bases lying between them. Germline V gives CDR1 GTSNPN, CDR2 SVGIG (reference sequence). As DNA, the CDR3 is TGTGCCCCCAACGGGAGACCCCGCTCCTACGAGCAGTACTTC. Protein sequence: CAPNGRPRSYEQYF.

The chain carries TRBV30 and TRBJ2-5, with D perhaps matching TRBD2 (6 bases). The CDR3 sequence is 13 residues long. V was clipped by 0 bases and J by 6 bases, with 11 bases between them. The germline V gene has CDR1 GTSNPN and CDR2 SVGIG (reference sequence). The CDR3 here is CAWSVIGGKTQYF. CDR3 DNA sequence: TGTGCCTGGAGTGTTATCGGCGGGAAGACCCAGTACTTC.